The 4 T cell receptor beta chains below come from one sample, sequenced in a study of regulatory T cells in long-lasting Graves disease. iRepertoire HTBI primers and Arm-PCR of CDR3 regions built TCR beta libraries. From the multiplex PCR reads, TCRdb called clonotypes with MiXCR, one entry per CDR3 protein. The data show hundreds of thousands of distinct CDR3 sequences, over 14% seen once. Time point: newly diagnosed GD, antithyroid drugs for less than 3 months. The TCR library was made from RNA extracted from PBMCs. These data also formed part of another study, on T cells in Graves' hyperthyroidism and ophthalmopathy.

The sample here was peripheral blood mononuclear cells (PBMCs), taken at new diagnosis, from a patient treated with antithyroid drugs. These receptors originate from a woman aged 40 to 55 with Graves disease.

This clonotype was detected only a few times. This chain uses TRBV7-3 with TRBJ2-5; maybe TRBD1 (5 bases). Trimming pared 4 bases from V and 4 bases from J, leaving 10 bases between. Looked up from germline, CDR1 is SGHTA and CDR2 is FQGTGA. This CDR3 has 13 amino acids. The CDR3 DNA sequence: TGTGCCAGCAGCTCTACAGGACCAGAGACCCAGTACTTC. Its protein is CASSSTGPETQYF.

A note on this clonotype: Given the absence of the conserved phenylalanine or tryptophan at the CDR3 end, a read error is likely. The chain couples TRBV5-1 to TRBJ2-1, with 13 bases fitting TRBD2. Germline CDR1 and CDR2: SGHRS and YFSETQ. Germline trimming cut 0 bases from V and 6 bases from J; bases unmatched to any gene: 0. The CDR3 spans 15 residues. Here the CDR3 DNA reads TGCGCCAGCAGCTTGGGACTAGCGGGAGGCAATGAGCAGTTCTCA. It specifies CASSLGLAGGNEQFS.

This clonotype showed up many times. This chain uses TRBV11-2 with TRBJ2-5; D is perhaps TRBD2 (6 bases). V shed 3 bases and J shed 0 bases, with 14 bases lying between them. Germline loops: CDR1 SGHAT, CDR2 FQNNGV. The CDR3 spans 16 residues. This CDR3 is CASSLNFAGHQETQYF. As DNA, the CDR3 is TGTGCCAGCAGCTTGAATTTCGCGGGGCACCAAGAGACCCAGTACTTC.

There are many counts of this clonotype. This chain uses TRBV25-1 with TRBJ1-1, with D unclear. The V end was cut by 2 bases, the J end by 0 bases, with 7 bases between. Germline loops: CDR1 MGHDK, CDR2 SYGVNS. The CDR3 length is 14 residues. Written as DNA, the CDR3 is TGTGCCAGCAGTGAACCAGACCTGAACACTGAAGCTTTCTTT. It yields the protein CASSEPDLNTEAFF.